This T cell receptor beta chain is drawn from a study of T-cell reconstitution after alpha-beta-depleted transplantation in children. Whole-study findings and limits: Reported findings indicate that, about two months after transplant, alpha-beta T cells came from several hundred expanded clones, which were derived from non-depleted graft cells. Surviving recipient T cells and thymic progenitors accounted for the high day-60 TCRbeta diversity observed in some patients. Hyperexpanded clones declined; after one year, newly produced T cells mostly supplied diversity.

Notes on this clonotype: Its antigen is still unknown.

V shed 5 bases and J 5 bases; nucleotides not matched to a gene: 17. Germline values: CDR1 DFQATT, CDR2 SNEGSKA (reference sequence). There are 16 residues in the CDR3. Unique molecular identifiers were used to barcode this TCRbeta library. MiXCR, run by TCRdb on the PCR reads, gives a single entry per CDR3 protein. The data contain approximately 500,000 distinct CDR3 sequences, 25% to 30% of them singletons. The specimen was PBMCs, collected before TCRalphabeta/CD19-depleted stem cell transplant. This clonotype was obtained from a boy younger than two with Wiskott-Aldrich syndrome, due to receive a stem cell transplant. The chain is built from TRBV20-1 and TRBJ2-5; 7 positions match TRBD2. The DNA for the CDR3 is TGCAGTGCTGTTCCCCCCACGGGGGGATATTGGGAGACCCAGTACTTC. As protein: CSAVPPTGGYWETQYF.